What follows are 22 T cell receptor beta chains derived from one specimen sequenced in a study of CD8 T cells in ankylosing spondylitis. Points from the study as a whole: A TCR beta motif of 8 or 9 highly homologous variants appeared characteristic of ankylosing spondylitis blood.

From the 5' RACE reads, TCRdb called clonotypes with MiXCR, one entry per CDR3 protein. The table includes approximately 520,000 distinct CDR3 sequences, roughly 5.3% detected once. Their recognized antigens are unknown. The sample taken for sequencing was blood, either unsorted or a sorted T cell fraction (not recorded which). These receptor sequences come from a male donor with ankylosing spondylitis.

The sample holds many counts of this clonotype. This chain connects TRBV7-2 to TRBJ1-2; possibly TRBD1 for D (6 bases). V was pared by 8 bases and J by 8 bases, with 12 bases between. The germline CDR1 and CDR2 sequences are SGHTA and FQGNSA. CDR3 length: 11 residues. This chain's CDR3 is CASEGDSGYTF. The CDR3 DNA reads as TGTGCCAGCGAGGGGGATTCGGGCTACACCTTC.

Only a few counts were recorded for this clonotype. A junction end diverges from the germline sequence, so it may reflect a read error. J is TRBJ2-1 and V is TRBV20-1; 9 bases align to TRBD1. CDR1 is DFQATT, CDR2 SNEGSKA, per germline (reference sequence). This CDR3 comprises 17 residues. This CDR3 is CCARGRVTGGSYNEQFF. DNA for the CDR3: TGCTGTGCTAGAGGGCGGGTGACAGGGGGCTCCTACAATGAGCAGTTCTTC.

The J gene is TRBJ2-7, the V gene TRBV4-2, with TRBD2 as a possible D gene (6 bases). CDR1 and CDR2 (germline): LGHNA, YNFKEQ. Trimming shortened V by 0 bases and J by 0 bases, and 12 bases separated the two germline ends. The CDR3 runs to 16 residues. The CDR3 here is CASSQEYAGSSYEQYF. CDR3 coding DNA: TGTGCCAGCAGCCAAGAGTACGCCGGGAGCTCCTACGAGCAGTACTTC.

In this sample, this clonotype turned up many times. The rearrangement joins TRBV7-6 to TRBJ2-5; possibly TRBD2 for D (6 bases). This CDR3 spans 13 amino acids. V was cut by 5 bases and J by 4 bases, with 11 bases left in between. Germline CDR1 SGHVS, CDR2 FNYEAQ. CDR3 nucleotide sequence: TGTGCCAGCAGCCCCGGAGGGCGAGAGACCCAGTACTTC. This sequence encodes CASSPGGRETQYF.

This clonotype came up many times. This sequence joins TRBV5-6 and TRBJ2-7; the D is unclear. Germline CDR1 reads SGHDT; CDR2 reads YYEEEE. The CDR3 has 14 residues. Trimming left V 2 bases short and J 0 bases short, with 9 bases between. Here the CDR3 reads CASSFLGNSYEQYF. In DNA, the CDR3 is TGTGCCAGCAGCTTTCTAGGAAACTCCTACGAGCAGTACTTC.

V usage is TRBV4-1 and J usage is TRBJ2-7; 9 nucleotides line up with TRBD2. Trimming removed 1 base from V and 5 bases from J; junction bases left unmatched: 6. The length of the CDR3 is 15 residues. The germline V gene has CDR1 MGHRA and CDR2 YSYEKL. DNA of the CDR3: TGCGCCAGCAGCCAAGTTCTAGCGGGATTACACGAGCAGTACTTC. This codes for CASSQVLAGLHEQYF.

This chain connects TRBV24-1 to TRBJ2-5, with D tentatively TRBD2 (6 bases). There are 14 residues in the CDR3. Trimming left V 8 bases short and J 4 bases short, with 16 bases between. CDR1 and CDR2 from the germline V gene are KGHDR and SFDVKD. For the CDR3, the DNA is TGTGCCACCAACCACCCAGCGGGTGGAGAGACCCAGTACTTC. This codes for CATNHPAGGETQYF.

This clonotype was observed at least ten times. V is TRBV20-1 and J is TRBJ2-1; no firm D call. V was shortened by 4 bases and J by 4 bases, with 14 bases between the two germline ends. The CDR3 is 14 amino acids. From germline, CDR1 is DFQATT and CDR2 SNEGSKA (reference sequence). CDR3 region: CSAIRNLLYNEQFF. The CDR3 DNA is TGCAGTGCTATAAGGAACCTGCTATACAATGAGCAGTTCTTC.

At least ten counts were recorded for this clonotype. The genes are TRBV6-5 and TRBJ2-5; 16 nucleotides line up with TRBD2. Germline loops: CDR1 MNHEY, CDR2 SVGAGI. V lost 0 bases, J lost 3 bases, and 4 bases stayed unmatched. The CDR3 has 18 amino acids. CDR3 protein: CASSYSSGTSGGEETQYF. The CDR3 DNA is TGTGCCAGCAGTTACTCGAGCGGGACTAGCGGGGGGGAAGAGACCCAGTACTTC.

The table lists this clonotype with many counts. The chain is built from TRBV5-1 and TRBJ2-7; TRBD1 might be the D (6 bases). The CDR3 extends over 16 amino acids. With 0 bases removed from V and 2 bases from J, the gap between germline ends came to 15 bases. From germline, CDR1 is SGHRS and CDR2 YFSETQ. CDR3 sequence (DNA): TGCGCCAGCAGCTTGGTGGTGGGGGCTCCCCCCTACGAGCAGTACTTC. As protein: CASSLVVGAPPYEQYF.

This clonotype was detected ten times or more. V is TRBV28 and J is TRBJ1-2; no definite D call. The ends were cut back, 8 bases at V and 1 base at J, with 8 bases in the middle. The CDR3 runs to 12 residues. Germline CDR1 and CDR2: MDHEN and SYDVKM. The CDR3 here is CASHGFNYGYTF. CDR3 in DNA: TGTGCCAGCCACGGGTTTAACTATGGCTACACCTTC.

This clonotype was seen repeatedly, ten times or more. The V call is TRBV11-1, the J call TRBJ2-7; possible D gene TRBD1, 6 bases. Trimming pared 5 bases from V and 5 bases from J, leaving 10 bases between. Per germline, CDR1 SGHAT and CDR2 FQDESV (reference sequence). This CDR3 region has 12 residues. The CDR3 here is CASSPQGNEQYF. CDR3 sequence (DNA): TGTGCCAGCAGCCCCCAGGGGAACGAGCAGTACTTC.

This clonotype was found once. The CDR3 here is CASSAWGAGGNTQYF. CDR3 DNA sequence: TGCGCCAGCAGTGCTTGGGGAGCAGGGGGCAATACGCAGTATTTT. The chain employs TRBV10-2 and TRBJ2-3; the match to TRBD1 covers 8 bases. The CDR3 has 15 amino acids. The germline gives CDR1 WSHSY, CDR2 SAAADI. The V and J ends lost 4 bases and 7 bases, in that order; junction bases with no gene match: 10.

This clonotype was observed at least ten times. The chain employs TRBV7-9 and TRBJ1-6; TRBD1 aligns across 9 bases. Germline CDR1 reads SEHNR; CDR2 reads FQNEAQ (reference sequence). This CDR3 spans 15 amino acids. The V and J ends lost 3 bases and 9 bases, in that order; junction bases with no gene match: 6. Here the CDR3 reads CASSLEGQGGSPLHF. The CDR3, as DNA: TGTGCCAGCAGCTTGGAGGGACAGGGCGGTTCACCCCTCCACTTT.

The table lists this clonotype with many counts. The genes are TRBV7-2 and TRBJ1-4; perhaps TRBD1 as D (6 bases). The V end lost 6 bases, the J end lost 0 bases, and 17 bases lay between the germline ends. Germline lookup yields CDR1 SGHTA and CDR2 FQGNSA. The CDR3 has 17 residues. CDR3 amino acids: CASSPLGAAATNEKLFF. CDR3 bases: TGTGCCAGCAGTCCCCTGGGGGCCGCAGCAACTAATGAAAAACTGTTTTTT.

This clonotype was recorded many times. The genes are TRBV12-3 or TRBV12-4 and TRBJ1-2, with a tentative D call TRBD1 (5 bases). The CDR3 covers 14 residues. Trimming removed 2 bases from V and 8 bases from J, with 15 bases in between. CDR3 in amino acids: CASSLNIGASGYTF. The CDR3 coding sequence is TGTGCCAGCAGTTTAAATATCGGGGCCTCCGGCTACACCTTC.

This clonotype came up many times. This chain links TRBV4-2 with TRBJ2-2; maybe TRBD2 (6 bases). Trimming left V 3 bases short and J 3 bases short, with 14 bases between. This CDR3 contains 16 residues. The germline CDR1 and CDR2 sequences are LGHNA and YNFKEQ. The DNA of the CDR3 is TGTGCCAGCAGCCACTGGGAGGAGACGGACACCGGGGAGCTGTTTTTT. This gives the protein CASSHWEETDTGELFF.

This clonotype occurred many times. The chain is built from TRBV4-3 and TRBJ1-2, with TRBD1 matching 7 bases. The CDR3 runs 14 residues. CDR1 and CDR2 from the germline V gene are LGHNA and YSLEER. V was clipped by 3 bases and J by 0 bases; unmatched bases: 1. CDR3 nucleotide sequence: TGCGCCAGCAGCCATGGGACAGCTAACTATGGCTACACCTTC. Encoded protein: CASSHGTANYGYTF.

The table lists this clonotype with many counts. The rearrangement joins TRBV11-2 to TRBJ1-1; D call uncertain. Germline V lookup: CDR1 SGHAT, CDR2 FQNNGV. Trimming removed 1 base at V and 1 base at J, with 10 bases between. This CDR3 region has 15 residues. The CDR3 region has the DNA TGTGCCAGCAGCTTAGGGGGTATTGGGAACACTGAAGCTTTCTTT. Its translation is CASSLGGIGNTEAFF. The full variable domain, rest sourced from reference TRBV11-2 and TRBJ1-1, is EAGVAQSPRYKIIEKRQSVAFWCNPISGHATLYWYQQILGQGPKLLIQFQNNGVVDDSQLPKDRFSAERLKGVDSTLKIQPAKLEDSAVYLCASSLGGIGNTEAFFGQGTRLTVV.

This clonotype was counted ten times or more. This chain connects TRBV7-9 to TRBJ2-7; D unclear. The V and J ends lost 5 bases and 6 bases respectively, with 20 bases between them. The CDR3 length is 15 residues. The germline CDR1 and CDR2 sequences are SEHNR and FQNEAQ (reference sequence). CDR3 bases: TGTGCCAGCAGCCGCCTGAGAGACCGCGATGGCGAGCAGTACTTC. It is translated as CASSRLRDRDGEQYF. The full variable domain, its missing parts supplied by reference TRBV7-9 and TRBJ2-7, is DTGVSQNPRHKITKRGQNVTFRCDPISEHNRLYWYRQTLGQGPEFLTYFQNEAQLEKSRLLSDRFSAERPKGSFSTLEIQRTEQGDSAMYLCASSRLRDRDGEQYFGPGTRLTVT.

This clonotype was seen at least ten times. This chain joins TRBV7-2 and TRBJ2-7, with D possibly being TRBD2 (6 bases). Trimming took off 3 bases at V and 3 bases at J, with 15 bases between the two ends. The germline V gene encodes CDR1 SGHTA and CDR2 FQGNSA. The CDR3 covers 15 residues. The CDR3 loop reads CASSFGGFSYYEQYF. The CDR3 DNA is TGTGCCAGCAGCTTTGGGGGGTTCAGCTACTACGAGCAGTACTTC.

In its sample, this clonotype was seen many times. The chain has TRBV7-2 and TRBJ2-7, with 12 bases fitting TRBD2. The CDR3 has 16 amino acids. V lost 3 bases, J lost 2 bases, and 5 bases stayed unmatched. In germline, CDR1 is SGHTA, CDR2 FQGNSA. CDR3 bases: TGTGCCAGCAGCTTCTCTAGCGGGAGGGCAACCTACGAGCAGTACTTC. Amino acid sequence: CASSFSSGRATYEQYF.